A few counts support the clone carrying this T cell receptor beta chain. This sample was included in a study of blood T cell repertoires in COVID-19. Looking at the study overall: Sites across the United States, Italy and Spain contributed samples from acute and convalescent COVID-19. PBMCs, B-cell-depleted T cells, or T cells provided the cDNA or gDNA that made up the material.

The germline V gene encodes CDR1 MNHEY and CDR2 SVGAGI. V was clipped by 5 bases and J by 5 bases, with 9 bases between them. CDR3 size: 13 residues. In the study's own analysis: Reference gene primers were amplified, and this amplification served to estimate nucleated cell counts. The protocol was immunoSEQ multiplex PCR, while the TCRdb copy is restricted to in-frame clones and leaves out a portion. The DNA gave D and trimming, while V, J and clone size come from that table. The profile shows approximately 89,000 clones, 85% of them singletons. Sequenced: peripheral blood. The chain carries TRBV6-5 and TRBJ2-2; tentatively, D is TRBD2 (5 bases). This sequence was found in an older woman with acute or convalescent COVID-19. The CDR3: CASSNVATGELFF. DNA for the CDR3: TGTGCCAGCAGTAACGTAGCGACCGGGGAGCTGTTTTTT.